This T cell receptor (beta chain) was obtained from a study of cytomegalovirus exposure and HLA in healthy donors. With 60 Vbeta and 13 Jbeta primers, the PCR was carried out. Produced via immunoSEQ multiplex PCR; TCRdb's table is partial and in-frame only. Seen here are roughly 180,000 clones, 80% to 90% observed once, and the top ten hold less than 2.5%. The CDR3 runs to 14 residues. Germline V gene data show CDR1 as SGDLS and CDR2 as YYNGEE. V lost 3 bases and J lost 5, with 12 bases in between. The sequenced sample consisted of PBMCs. This sequence was found in a male donor in good health and CMV-seronegative. The V gene is TRBV9, the J gene TRBJ2-1, with no clear D. The CDR3 spells CASSAPLVDNEQFF. The CDR3 nucleotides are TGTGCCAGCAGCGCCCCGCTAGTCGACAATGAGCAGTTCTTC.